Each of the 28 T cell receptor beta chains below was sequenced from the same sample in a study of breast tumors, draining lymph nodes, adjacent tissues (dated by TCRdb to about 2016). Preparation of the library involved multiplex PCR. Sequenced using an Illumina HiSeq 2000. The raw public reads went through TCRdb reprocessing: fastp at Q25, MiXCR clone calling, in-frame beta chains kept. Records with the same CDR3 protein are collapsed into one entry carrying the most frequent genes and DNA. The sample profile shows some 150,000 distinct CDR3 sequences; about 34% of them were found once. Jointly, the top ten make up about 3.8% of the sample. The axillary draining lymph nodes of breast cancer patients were the source of the lymph node samples. Input material: axillary lymph node tissue. The receptors were sampled from a female donor with breast cancer. Some clones in this sample may be carry-over from other donors' samples.

This clonotype was picked up a small number of times. Sequence at one end of the junction differs from germline and may be a read error. The V and J genes are TRBV7-3 and TRBJ2-1; the match to TRBD2 covers 13 bases. Germline V gene sequence: CDR1 SGHTA, CDR2 FQGTGA. CDR3 size: 15 residues. CDR3 sequence reads: CVSSLLAGGYNEQFF. CDR3 sequence (DNA): TGTGTCAGCAGCTTACTAGCGGGGGGGTACAATGAGCAGTTCTTC.

J is TRBJ1-2 and V is TRBV20-1, with a weak D call TRBD1 (5 bases). CDR1 is DFQATT and CDR2 is SNEGSKA in the germline V gene (reference sequence). This CDR3 contains 12 residues. V was clipped by 6 bases and J by 7 bases, with 15 bases between them. In nucleotides, the CDR3 is TGCAGTGCCCGACAGTCCTCCCTTGGCTACACCTTC. It yields the protein CSARQSSLGYTF.

This clonotype was picked up many times. This chain joins TRBV27 and TRBJ2-2, with 7 bases aligning to TRBD1. Looked up from germline, CDR1 is MNHEY and CDR2 is SMNVEV (reference sequence). The J segment lost 3 bases and the V segment lost 3 bases, leaving 10 bases of the junction unmatched. The CDR3 is 17 amino acids. The CDR3 DNA follows: TGTGCCAGCAGTTTCTTATCCGAGACAGGGTACACCGGGGAGCTGTTTTTT. This encodes CASSFLSETGYTGELFF.

This clonotype was found many times. V gene TRBV7-2 combines with J gene TRBJ2-1; TRBD2 agrees at 12 bases. The CDR3 runs 15 residues. After removal of 5 bases from V and 4 bases from J, the junction contained 3 bases not matched to a gene. Germline V CDR1 and CDR2: SGHTA, FQGNSA. The chain's CDR3 is CASSILAGGYNEQFF. The CDR3 coding sequence is TGTGCCAGCAGCATCCTAGCGGGGGGGTACAATGAGCAGTTCTTC.

In regard to this clonotype: This clone may be a read error of a much larger clone one base away. The chain carries TRBV6-1 and TRBJ2-7, with D uncertain. The CDR3 has 12 amino acids. Germline CDR1 MNHNS, CDR2 SASEGT. CDR3 region: CAGSQEGYEQYF. In DNA, the CDR3 is TGTGCCGGCAGCCAGGAAGGGTACGAGCAGTACTTC.

This clonotype was counted only a few times. The J gene is TRBJ2-7, the V gene TRBV6-6; D remains ambiguous. V was shortened by 6 bases and J by 0 bases, with 15 bases between the two germline ends. The CDR3 runs to 15 residues. Germline CDR1 reads MNHNY; CDR2 reads SVGAGI (reference sequence). CDR3 nucleotide sequence: TGTGCCAGCAGCTCTCATACAATCAGCTCCTACGAGCAGTACTTC. It translates to CASSSHTISSYEQYF.

This clonotype has ten or more counts. The genes are TRBV12-3 or TRBV12-4 and TRBJ2-7; 9 nucleotides match TRBD2. V was clipped by 3 bases and J by 4 bases; unmatched bases: 7. The CDR3 is 15 residues long. The CDR3 coding sequence is TGTGCCAGCAGTTTCGCGGCTAGCGGGGCTTACGAGCAGTACTTC. This sequence encodes CASSFAASGAYEQYF.

This clonotype was found a few times. A read error may explain this, as a much larger clone is one base away. The rearrangement links TRBV20-1 to TRBJ1-3; no clear D. The CDR3 is 15 amino acids. The germline gives CDR1 DFQATT, CDR2 SNEGSKA (reference sequence). The CDR3 nucleotides read TGCAGTGCTAGAGAGGAACCGATCTCTGCAAACACCATATATTTT. Translation gives CSAREEPISANTIYF.

This chain joins TRBV7-2 and TRBJ2-5; D unresolved. The CDR3 loop spans 14 amino acids. Trimming took off 1 base at V and 2 bases at J, with 8 bases between the two ends. CDR1 and CDR2 from the germline V gene are SGHTA and FQGNSA. The CDR3 spells CASSLVASQETQYF. The CDR3 DNA is TGTGCCAGCAGCTTAGTAGCTTCACAAGAGACCCAGTACTTC.

As concerns this clonotype: The junction differs from germline at one of its ends, possibly a read error. V is TRBV14 and J is TRBJ2-5, with a possible D match to TRBD2 (7 bases). The CDR3 totals 14 residues. The germline V gene encodes CDR1 SGHDN and CDR2 FVKESK. In DNA, the CDR3 is TGTGCCAGCAGCTTAGTAGGGGAGGGGGAGCCCCAGTCCTTC. This translates into CASSLVGEGEPQSF.

This clonotype was counted at least ten times. This chain connects TRBV9 to TRBJ2-7; 7 bases map to TRBD2. There are 16 residues in the CDR3. Germline CDR1 and CDR2: SGDLS and YYNGEE. Losses at the gene ends were 4 bases for V and 0 bases for J; bases not matched to a gene: 10. CDR3 sequence: CASSPGWGRASYEQYF. The CDR3 DNA reads TGTGCCAGCAGCCCGGGGTGGGGGAGGGCCTCCTACGAGCAGTACTTC.

This clonotype was picked up many times. The rearrangement joins TRBV2 to TRBJ2-5; D unresolved. Germline V gives CDR1 SNHLY, CDR2 FYNNEI. The CDR3 extends over 14 amino acids. The V gene lost 11 bases and the J gene lost 5 bases, with 21 bases spanning the gap. The CDR3 coding sequence is TGTGCCGTCGCGGCATTAGGTGATATGGAGACCCAGTACTTC. Protein product: CAVAALGDMETQYF.

This clonotype was counted many times. CDR3 residues: CASSLGGTTYNEQFF. As DNA, the CDR3 is TGTGCCAGCAGCTTAGGCGGGACTACCTACAATGAGCAGTTCTTC. V is TRBV11-3 and J is TRBJ2-1, with TRBD2 matching 7 bases. Germline assignment: CDR1 SGHNT and CDR2 YENEEA. This CDR3 spans 15 amino acids. V was clipped by 1 base and J by 2 bases; unmatched bases: 2.

There are many counts of this clonotype. The rearrangement links TRBV5-8 to TRBJ1-4; possible D gene TRBD1, 5 bases. Germline CDR1 reads SGHTS; CDR2 reads YDEGEE. The CDR3 consists of 14 residues. Trimming took off 0 bases at V and 2 bases at J, with 5 bases between the two ends. Written as DNA, the CDR3 is TGTGCCAGCAGCTTGGACAGGACTAATGAAAAACTGTTTTTT. Amino acids: CASSLDRTNEKLFF. Drawing the rest from reference TRBV5-8 and TRBJ1-4, the complete variable domain is EAGVTQSPTHLIKTRGQQATLRCSPISGHTSVYWYQQALGLGLQFLLWYDEGEERNRGNFPPRFSGRQFPNYSSELNVNALELEDSALYLCASSLDRTNEKLFFGSGTQLSVL.

Many counts were recorded for this clonotype. The rearrangement joins TRBV5-1 to TRBJ2-3, with D possibly being TRBD2 (5 bases). Germline V gene data show CDR1 as SGHRS and CDR2 as YFSETQ. The CDR3 extends over 15 amino acids. V lost 0 bases and J 4 bases, leaving 12 bases between the germline ends. The chain's CDR3 is CASSLGARGSDTQYF. The DNA for the CDR3 is TGCGCCAGCAGCTTGGGAGCTCGGGGTTCAGATACGCAGTATTTT.

With regard to this clonotype: A read error is possible here, since a much larger clone lies one base away. The chain recombines TRBV6-2 or TRBV6-3 with TRBJ2-3; a possible D gene is TRBD2 (6 bases). Germline lookup yields CDR1 MNHEY and CDR2 SVGEGT. This CDR3 is built from 14 residues. V shed 2 bases and J shed 4 bases, with 10 bases lying between them. CDR3 region: CASSYQEGPDTQYF. As DNA, the CDR3 is TGTGCCAGCAGTTACCAGGAGGGCCCAGATACGCAGTATTTT.

This clonotype occurred many times. The chain carries TRBV19 and TRBJ1-6; 7 bases fit TRBD1. CDR3 size: 15 residues. Looked up from germline, CDR1 is LNHDA and CDR2 is SQIVND (reference sequence). With 5 bases clipped from V and 9 bases from J, the junction kept 10 bases outside the gene matches. DNA of the CDR3: TGTGCCAGTAGTTCATACAGGGGCCAAGGTTCACCCCTCCACTTT. This translates into CASSSYRGQGSPLHF.

On this clonotype: The CDR3 end shows no conserved phenylalanine or tryptophan, and so a read error is likely. The limits of the CDR3 on the DNA are not certain, so only TCRdb's listed CDR3 is given. The chain combines TRBV2 with TRBJ2-3; the table gives TRBD1 as D, unverified against the DNA. The CDR3 sequence runs 15 residues, both termini included. CDR1 SNHLY and CDR2 FYNNEI come from the germline V gene. The CDR3 loop reads CASSEPGAGGSLPCT.

Comments on this clonotype: Being one base from a much bigger clone, this may be a read error. The chain uses TRBV6-5 and TRBJ2-7; possibly TRBD2 for D (5 bases). CDR1 is MNHEY and CDR2 is SVGAGI in the germline V gene. The CDR3 length is 15 residues. The CDR3 sequence: CASSDSRTGTGEQYF. For the CDR3, the DNA is TGTGCCAGCAGTGACTCGAGGACGGGAACGGGCGAGCAGTACTTC.

This clonotype was detected many times. The chain links TRBV6-5 to TRBJ1-3; D not certain. The germline V gene has CDR1 MNHEY and CDR2 SVGAGI. Trimming removed 7 bases from V and 4 bases from J, with 11 bases in between. The CDR3 is 13 amino acids. As DNA, the CDR3 is TGTGCCAGCACGAGGGCGGCCGGAAACACCATATATTTT. Translating gives CASTRAAGNTIYF.

This clonotype showed up just a few times. This sequence may be a read error, since a much larger clone differs from it by one base. V usage is TRBV12-3 or TRBV12-4 and J usage is TRBJ1-2; no definite D call. V lost 5 bases and J lost 4, with 14 bases in between. There are 14 residues in the CDR3. The CDR3 DNA is TGTGCCAGCAGTGACCCCTCTCGCCTCTATGGCTACACCTTC. Its protein product is CASSDPSRLYGYTF.

The chain uses TRBV18 and TRBJ1-3, with 8 nucleotides matching TRBD1. Looked up from germline, CDR1 is KGHSH and CDR2 is LQKENI. The V and J ends lost 3 bases and 0 bases, in that order; junction bases with no gene match: 10. The length of the CDR3 is 18 residues. CDR3 region: CASSPDPDREDSGNTIYF. In DNA, the CDR3 is TGTGCCAGCTCACCTGACCCGGACAGGGAAGACTCTGGAAACACCATATATTTT.

This clonotype was seen at least ten times. V is TRBV4-3 and J is TRBJ2-3; D might be TRBD1 or TRBD2, each matching 5 bases. With 0 bases removed from V and 2 bases from J, the gap between germline ends came to 15 bases. The CDR3 spans 17 residues. CDR1 is LGHNA, CDR2 YSLEER, per germline. CDR3 region: CASSQDATGPITDTQYF. For the CDR3, the DNA is TGCGCCAGCAGCCAAGATGCTACGGGACCGATCACAGATACGCAGTATTTT.

The gene calls are TRBV6-5 and TRBJ2-2; 7 nucleotides line up with TRBD1. Germline loops: CDR1 MNHEY, CDR2 SVGAGI. This CDR3 has 18 residues. J lost 6 bases, V lost 5 bases, and 18 bases had no gene match. CDR3 residues: CASSERDPGTAGPGELFF. The CDR3 region has the DNA TGTGCCAGCAGTGAGAGAGACCCCGGGACAGCCGGCCCCGGGGAGCTGTTTTTT.

This clonotype was counted ten times or more. V usage is TRBV20-1 and J usage is TRBJ2-3, with TRBD2 matching over 12 bases. The CDR3 spans 15 residues. Per germline, CDR1 DFQATT and CDR2 SNEGSKA (reference sequence). The ends lost 6 bases at V and 4 bases at J; junction bases unmatched: 8. In nucleotides, the CDR3 is TGCAGTGCAACCCCGACTAGCGGGAGCGCAGATACGCAGTATTTT. This codes for CSATPTSGSADTQYF.

This clonotype has ten or more counts. DNA for the CDR3: TGTGCCAGCAGCCCATCTCCCCTTAATGAGCAGTTCTTC. This encodes CASSPSPLNEQFF. J is TRBJ2-1 and V is TRBV7-6; D unresolved. Germline loops: CDR1 SGHVS, CDR2 FNYEAQ. The length of the CDR3 is 13 residues. With 5 bases removed from V and 7 bases from J, the gap between germline ends came to 12 bases.

This clonotype was counted many times. The chain couples TRBV7-2 to TRBJ2-7; 11 bases map to TRBD2. V was clipped by 5 bases and J by 2 bases; unmatched bases: 14. This CDR3 comprises 18 residues. CDR1 is SGHTA and CDR2 is FQGNSA in the germline V gene. This CDR3 reads CASSRTSSSGGWAYEQYF. The DNA for the CDR3 is TGTGCCAGCAGCCGAACTTCTTCTAGCGGGGGGTGGGCCTACGAGCAGTACTTC.

This clonotype was detected many times. This chain joins TRBV6-2 or TRBV6-3 and TRBJ1-5, with a possible D match to TRBD1 (5 bases). The CDR3 spans 15 residues. Germline V gene data show CDR1 as MNHEY and CDR2 as SVGEGT. The V end was cut by 6 bases, the J end by 7 bases, with 19 bases between. The CDR3 loop is CASSQKGQVRQPQHF. In DNA, the CDR3 is TGTGCCAGCAGCCAAAAGGGGCAGGTCAGACAGCCCCAGCATTTT.